This TCR beta chain comes out of a study of cytomegalovirus exposure and HLA in healthy donors. Overall study: Sequencing of about 179 million T cells in an earlier analysis found approximately 120 million unique TCR beta sequences.

This clone showed up just once. There are 17 residues in the CDR3. Looked up from germline, CDR1 is MDHEN and CDR2 is SYDVKM. The V gene end was trimmed by 3 bases and the J gene end by 5 bases; junction bases not matched to a gene: 10. 60 Vbeta and 13 Jbeta primers were used in PCR. Sequenced by immunoSEQ multiplex PCR; TCRdb stores in-frame clones only, minus some. The sample lists 170,000 or so clones, just under 80% occurring once. Sequencing was done on a sample of PBMCs. This clonotype was sampled from a woman in her forties or fifties in good health and CMV-seropositive. The chain has TRBV28 and TRBJ2-1; 10 bases map to TRBD2. The CDR3 DNA is TGTGCCAGCAGTTTGGAAGGAGCGGGAGGGCCCCACAATGAGCAGTTCTTC. Translating it yields CASSLEGAGGPHNEQFF.